Below, 8 T cell receptor beta chains from the same sample are listed, as sequenced in a study of blood T cell repertoires in COVID-19. Here immunoSEQ multiplex PCR was the method, and the copy in TCRdb shows in-frame clones only, minus some. The sample includes over 120,000 clones, nearly 90% of them seen just once. The sample was peripheral blood. These receptors all stem from a man between 65 and 80 years old with acute or convalescent COVID-19.

CDR3 region: CASSAGRGSSPPLHF. As DNA, the CDR3 is TGCGCCAGCAGTGCCGGAAGGGGTAGTTCTCCACCCCTCCACTTT. This chain joins TRBV10-1 and TRBJ1-6; a weak D match, TRBD1 (5 bases). The CDR3 has 15 residues. V was cut by 4 bases and J by 11 bases, with 18 bases left in between. CDR1 is WNHNN and CDR2 is SYGVQD in the germline V gene (reference sequence).

This rearrangement joins TRBV7-3 to TRBJ1-1, with D perhaps matching TRBD1 (6 bases). The germline V gene encodes CDR1 SGHTA and CDR2 FQGTGA. V gave up 5 bases and J gave up 7 bases, with 11 bases separating them. The CDR3 is 12 amino acids. The CDR3 spells CASSTQQGEAFF. The CDR3 DNA follows: TGTGCCAGCAGCACCCAACAGGGTGAAGCTTTCTTT. Drawing the rest from reference TRBV7-3 and TRBJ1-1, the complete variable domain is GAGVSQTPSNKVTEKGKYVELRCDPISGHTALYWYRQSLGQGPEFLIYFQGTGAADDSGLPNDRFFAVRPEGSVSTLKIQRTERGDSAVYLCASSTQQGEAFFGQGTRLTVV.

The chain has TRBV20-1 and TRBJ2-2, with 7 bases fitting TRBD2. Trimming at V came to 3 bases and at J to 5 bases, leaving 6 bases not matched to a gene. From germline, CDR1 is DFQATT and CDR2 SNEGSKA (reference sequence). The CDR3 is 14 residues long. The CDR3 DNA follows: TGCAGTGCTAGTAGAGCGGGACGGACCGGGGAGCTGTTTTTT. The encoded protein is CSASRAGRTGELFF.

The chain employs TRBV5-1 and TRBJ2-1; D is ambiguous. There are 14 residues in the CDR3. The germline gives CDR1 SGHRS, CDR2 YFSETQ. Trimming removed 0 bases at V and 4 bases at J, with 8 bases between. The CDR3 coding sequence is TGCGCCAGCAGCTTGGAGACTTCGTACAATGAGCAGTTCTTC. It yields the protein CASSLETSYNEQFF.

The chain combines TRBV27 with TRBJ2-5, with D maybe TRBD2 (6 bases). Germline values: CDR1 MNHEY, CDR2 SMNVEV (reference sequence). V lost 3 bases, J lost 5 bases, and 13 bases lay in between. This CDR3 is 14 amino acids long. The DNA for the CDR3 is TGTGCCAGCAGTTTCTCGACTAGTTTCGAGACCCAGTACTTC. It specifies CASSFSTSFETQYF.

The gene calls are TRBV6-1 and TRBJ2-2; D gene ambiguous. V gave up 4 bases and J gave up 1 base, with 10 bases separating them. The CDR3 has 15 residues. CDR1 is MNHNS and CDR2 is SASEGT in the germline V gene. The CDR3 here is CASSGASGNTGELFF. The CDR3 region has the DNA TGTGCCAGCAGTGGAGCGTCAGGGAACACCGGGGAGCTGTTTTTT.

J is TRBJ2-1 and V is TRBV3-1 (or the pseudogene TRBV3-2); 16 bases fit TRBD2. This CDR3 comprises 18 residues. Germline-derived CDR1 and CDR2 are LGHDT and YNNKEL (reference sequence). V lost 3 bases to trimming and J lost 10 bases; unmatched junction nucleotides: 12. The CDR3 nucleotides are TGTGCCAGCAGCCAGACCGGGACTAGCGGGGGGGCCTACCGAGAGCAGTTCTTC. Its protein product is CASSQTGTSGGAYREQFF.

V usage is TRBV19 and J usage is TRBJ1-2; the match to TRBD1 covers 8 bases. The CDR3 has 14 amino acids. V shed 3 bases, J shed 3 bases, and the junction held 3 bases outside the gene matches. Germline V gives CDR1 LNHDA, CDR2 SQIVND (reference sequence). Here the CDR3 reads CASSIRGQDYGYTF. Written as DNA, the CDR3 is TGTGCCAGTAGTATCAGGGGGCAAGACTATGGCTACACCTTC.